This paragraph covers one T cell receptor (delta chain) sequence. The TCRdb protein, from a much larger clone, departs from this DNA's translation at residue 11, likely by read error; the protein shown derives from the DNA. These data are taken from a study of gamma-delta chains in newborns, infants, children. Germline V CDR1 and CDR2: GEAIGNYY, EKD. CDR3 length: 15 residues. TCRdb re-called the reads using CATT. Counted here are under 2,500 delta-chain clones, approximately 1% occurring once; the ten biggest clones make up roughly 15%. The V call is TRDV2, the J call TRDJ2; D not certain. This TCR was sampled from a child who was a newborn, infant or young child, either healthy, febrile or measles-vaccinated (not recorded which). Sequenced sample: blood. As DNA, the CDR3 is TGTGCCTGTGACAGGTTAAGGGAATCGACATCACAACTCTTCTTT. Its protein is CACDRLRESTSQLFF.